This T cell receptor beta chain originates from a study of tumor and adjacent non-tumor tissue in lung cancer. The wider study: Aged about 31 to 80 years, patients included 10 men and 5 women with stage I to III disease. Points from the study as a whole: Normal lung showed higher cumulative top 100 clone frequency than tumor. Tumor tissue had significantly higher TCR diversity than normal lung.

A modified ARM-PCR protocol with three rounds of nested PCR amplified TCRbeta. MiXCR, run by TCRdb on the multiplex PCR reads, gives a single entry per CDR3 protein. Of approximately 90,000 distinct CDR3 sequences detected, roughly three fifths appear once; the ten largest clones hold 15%. This sample's RNA came from whole unsorted tissue. CDR3 size: 14 residues. Germline V gene lookup returns CDR1 MDHEN and CDR2 SYDVKM. Trimming shortened V by 6 bases and J by 2 bases, and 14 bases separated the two germline ends. Concerning this clonotype: Its antigen remains unidentified.

The sample taken for sequencing was lung tumor tissue. This sequence was found in a man aged 65 to 85 with non-small cell lung cancer. The chain recombines TRBV28 with TRBJ2-7, with a weak D call TRBD1 (6 bases). The chain's CDR3 is CASRNRAPPYEQYF. DNA of the CDR3: TGTGCCAGCAGGAACAGGGCCCCCCCCTACGAGCAGTACTTC.